The 27 T cell receptor beta chains reported below all come from one sample, sequenced in a study of T-cell memory formation after mild COVID-19. In TCRdb, the 5' RACE reads were re-called with MiXCR into one record per CDR3 protein. The sample has about 350,000 distinct CDR3 sequences, roughly 13% seen once; the top ten hold about 20%. The specimen sequenced was PBMCs or a T cell subset sorted from them (not recorded which). The receptors originated from a man between 18 and 29 years old who had mild COVID-19 (a few samples of this study predate the infection). Cell type and time point are not known.

This clonotype was seen at least ten times. This rearrangement joins TRBV6-5 to TRBJ2-7; TRBD1 aligns across 7 bases. The CDR3 covers 15 residues. V shed 6 bases and J 3 bases; nucleotides not matched to a gene: 11. Germline V gene sequence: CDR1 MNHEY, CDR2 SVGAGI. The CDR3 protein is CASSTTGTANYEQYF. In DNA form, the CDR3 reads TGTGCCAGCAGCACCACCGGGACAGCTAACTACGAGCAGTACTTC.

This clonotype was seen ten or more times. J is TRBJ2-7 and V is TRBV12-3 or TRBV12-4, with TRBD1 matching over 9 bases. V was clipped by 6 bases and J by 2 bases; unmatched bases: 5. CDR3 length equals 14 residues. The CDR3 reads CASSWDRAPYEQYF. The CDR3 nucleotides are TGTGCCAGCAGCTGGGACAGGGCCCCCTACGAGCAGTACTTC.

The chain joins TRBV12-3 or TRBV12-4 to TRBJ1-3, with D hard to call. Trimming removed 7 bases from V and 9 bases from J, with 10 bases in between. The CDR3 extends over 11 amino acids. For the CDR3, the DNA is TGTGCCAGCACCCAAACCCGCACCATATATTTT. Protein: CASTQTRTIYF.

There are a few counts of this clonotype. V gene TRBV5-5 combines with J gene TRBJ1-5; D is undetermined. V was pared by 4 bases and J by 5 bases, with 13 bases between. The CDR3 contains 14 residues. CDR1 SGHKS and CDR2 YYEKEE come from the germline V gene (reference sequence). The CDR3 sequence is CASSRGSADQPQHF. The DNA of the CDR3 is TGTGCCAGCAGCCGGGGTTCTGCGGATCAGCCCCAGCATTTT.

This clonotype came up a few times. The V gene is TRBV10-2, the J gene TRBJ1-5, with D tentatively TRBD1 (5 bases). V gave up 0 bases and J gave up 7 bases, with 10 bases separating them. The CDR3 contains 14 residues. Germline-derived CDR1 and CDR2 are WSHSY and SAAADI. DNA of the CDR3: TGCGCCAGCAGTGAGTCGGGGGTAGGACAGCCCCAGCATTTT. Its protein is CASSESGVGQPQHF.

The chain couples TRBV5-1 to TRBJ1-2; 10 bases align to TRBD1. The V segment lost 7 bases and the J segment 4 bases; nucleotides outside the gene matches: 10. The V gene's germline CDR1 is SGHRS and CDR2 YFSETQ. CDR3 length: 15 residues. Here the CDR3 reads CASGETGQGIYGYTF. CDR3 DNA: TGCGCCAGCGGAGAAACGGGACAGGGGATCTATGGCTACACCTTC.

The chain has TRBV5-6 and TRBJ2-5, with TRBD2 matching over 7 bases. The CDR3 runs to 17 residues. Germline V gene data show CDR1 as SGHDT and CDR2 as YYEEEE. The ends lost 0 bases at V and 4 bases at J; junction bases unmatched: 12. CDR3 loop: CASSLGAWRGFGETQYF. The CDR3 DNA follows: TGTGCCAGCAGCTTGGGGGCGTGGCGGGGGTTCGGAGAGACCCAGTACTTC.

The table lists this clonotype with a few counts. The CDR3 loop reads CASSSRGTGADNEQFF. The DNA for the CDR3 is TGTGCCAGCAGCTCCCGGGGGACGGGGGCGGACAATGAGCAGTTCTTC. This rearrangement joins TRBV13 to TRBJ2-1, with D perhaps TRBD1 or TRBD2 (6 bases each). The CDR3 consists of 16 residues. CDR1 PRHDT and CDR2 FYEKMQ come from the germline V gene (reference sequence). V was shortened by 4 bases and J by 5 bases, with 18 bases between the two germline ends.

The sample holds a few counts of this clonotype. The V call is TRBV11-2, the J call TRBJ2-3; D gene unclear. The CDR3 spans 14 residues. The germline V and J ends were trimmed by 5 bases and 2 bases, with 11 bases remaining between them. Germline V gene data show CDR1 as SGHAT and CDR2 as FQNNGV. CDR3 in amino acids: CASSPILPTDTQYF. In nucleotides, the CDR3 is TGTGCCAGCAGCCCAATACTGCCCACAGATACGCAGTATTTT.

This clonotype was recorded at least ten times. The chain joins TRBV5-1 to TRBJ2-1; perhaps TRBD1 as D (5 bases). Trimming left V 4 bases short and J 7 bases short, with 21 bases between. The germline gives CDR1 SGHRS, CDR2 YFSETQ. The CDR3 contains 16 residues. This chain's CDR3 is CASSLGDTWKGNEQFF. The CDR3 DNA follows: TGCGCCAGCAGCCTTGGCGACACCTGGAAGGGGAATGAGCAGTTCTTC. Looking up the rest from reference TRBV5-1 and TRBJ2-1 gives the full variable domain: KAGVTQTPRYLIKTRGQQVTLSCSPISGHRSVSWYQQTPGQGLQFLFEYFSETQRNKGNFPGRFSGRQFSNSRSEMNVSTLELGDSALYLCASSLGDTWKGNEQFFGPGTRLTVL.

This clonotype was detected a few times. V gene TRBV4-2 combines with J gene TRBJ1-2; TRBD1 matches 9 bases. Germline CDR1 and CDR2: LGHNA and YNFKEQ. The CDR3 has 14 residues. V was pared by 3 bases and J by 5 bases, with 4 bases of the junction left unmatched. The DNA for the CDR3 is TGTGCCAGCAGCCAGCCGGGACAGGGTTATGGCTACACCTTC. Encoded protein: CASSQPGQGYGYTF.

The rearrangement joins TRBV5-1 to TRBJ2-7; 9 nucleotides line up with TRBD1. V lost 0 bases to trimming and J lost 7 bases; unmatched junction nucleotides: 5. The germline CDR1 and CDR2 sequences are SGHRS and YFSETQ. The CDR3 consists of 14 residues. CDR3 coding DNA: TGCGCCAGCAGCTTGGACAGGGGGCGATATGAGCAGTACTTC. Translated, it gives CASSLDRGRYEQYF.

The chain employs TRBV3-1 and TRBJ2-5; no reliable D call. The CDR3 contains 14 residues. The germline V gene has CDR1 LGHDT and CDR2 YNNKEL (reference sequence). Trimming pared 0 bases from V and 3 bases from J, leaving 8 bases between. The CDR3 bases are TGTGCCAGCAGCCAAGATATGGGGAAAGAGACCCAGTACTTC. This sequence encodes CASSQDMGKETQYF.

The chain couples TRBV4-2 to TRBJ2-2, with 8 bases identical to TRBD2. The ends lost 3 bases at V and 5 bases at J; junction bases unmatched: 8. The CDR3 runs to 16 residues. Germline V lookup: CDR1 LGHNA, CDR2 YNFKEQ. CDR3 DNA sequence: TGTGCCAGCAGCCAGGGTCGGCGGGGGGTTACCGGGGAGCTGTTTTTT. It encodes CASSQGRRGVTGELFF.

Many counts were recorded for this clonotype. The chain combines TRBV12-3 or TRBV12-4 with TRBJ2-5, with a tentative D call TRBD2 (6 bases). V was trimmed by 6 bases and J by 2 bases, leaving 22 bases between them. The length of the CDR3 is 17 residues. CDR3 bases: TGTGCCAGCAGACCCCCCCGCGGGGCTCCTACTCAAGAGACCCAGTACTTC. This codes for CASRPPRGAPTQETQYF.

Only a few counts were recorded for this clonotype. CDR3: CASSPSPGYEQYV. The CDR3 coding sequence is TGTGCCAGCAGCCCATCGCCAGGTTACGAGCAGTACGTC. The chain has TRBV13 and TRBJ2-7; D gene uncertain. The length of the CDR3 is 13 residues. The ends were cut back, 5 bases at V and 4 bases at J, with 12 bases in the middle. Germline V gene data show CDR1 as PRHDT and CDR2 as FYEKMQ (reference sequence).

This clonotype appeared many times. The chain recombines TRBV29-1 with TRBJ2-7, with a possible D match to TRBD2 (5 bases). V dropped 5 bases and J dropped 5 bases, with 19 bases sitting between them. This CDR3 region has 14 residues. Germline V gene data show CDR1 as SQVTM and CDR2 as ANQGSEA. CDR3 sequence: CSVTGSTAGDEQYF. CDR3 nucleotide sequence: TGCAGCGTTACGGGGTCGACCGCAGGTGACGAGCAGTACTTC.

The chain is built from TRBV10-2 and TRBJ2-7; tentatively, D is TRBD2 (6 bases). Germline V lookup: CDR1 WSHSY, CDR2 SAAADI. This CDR3 comprises 13 residues. V gave up 3 bases and J gave up 6 bases, with 12 bases separating them. CDR3 sequence: CASSELMGGEQYV. For the CDR3, the DNA is TGCGCCAGCAGTGAATTAATGGGGGGCGAGCAGTACGTC.

The sample holds a few counts of this clonotype. The J gene is TRBJ1-1, the V gene TRBV9, with 9 nucleotides matching TRBD1. Germline CDR1 is SGDLS and CDR2 is YYNGEE. J gave up 5 bases and V 1 base, and 6 bases lay outside the gene matches. The CDR3 loop spans 15 amino acids. The DNA of the CDR3 is TGTGCCAGCAGCGTATCAGGGACAGGGCAGACTGAAGCTTTCTTT. As protein: CASSVSGTGQTEAFF.

This clonotype has only a few counts. CDR3 region: CASSQVLVEANSPLHF. In DNA, the CDR3 is TGTGCCAGCAGCCAAGTGCTAGTCGAGGCAAATTCACCCCTCCACTTT. The V gene is TRBV4-2, the J gene TRBJ1-6; D gene unclear. In germline, CDR1 is LGHNA, CDR2 YNFKEQ. V gave up 1 base and J gave up 7 bases, with 14 bases separating them. This CDR3 is 16 amino acids long.

The rearrangement joins TRBV5-1 to TRBJ2-7; D tentatively fits TRBD1 or TRBD2 (5 bases each). V shed 4 bases and J shed 5 bases, with 16 bases lying between them. CDR1 and CDR2 from the germline V gene are SGHRS and YFSETQ. CDR3 size: 14 residues. The CDR3 region has the DNA TGCGCCAGCAGCCCAACCGGGGCCCGGGACGAGCAGTACGTC. It translates to CASSPTGARDEQYV.

J is TRBJ2-1 and V is TRBV20-1, with 9 nucleotides matching TRBD2. Germline assignment: CDR1 DFQATT and CDR2 SNEGSKA (reference sequence). The V gene end was trimmed by 3 bases and the J gene end by 13 bases; junction bases not matched to a gene: 16. This CDR3 contains 15 residues. CDR3 sequence (DNA): TGCAGTGCTAGCACGGCGGGGGGGCCGTGGGAGACCCAGTTCTTC. Its protein is CSASTAGGPWETQFF.

The chain combines TRBV20-1 with TRBJ2-3; D call uncertain. Germline loops: CDR1 DFQATT, CDR2 SNEGSKA (reference sequence). V gave up 3 bases and J gave up 0 bases, with 7 bases separating them. This CDR3 is 13 amino acids long. As DNA, the CDR3 is TGCAGTGCTAGTCGGATTAGCACAGATACGCAGTATTTT. Translating it yields CSASRISTDTQYF.

The table lists this clonotype with a few counts. This chain joins TRBV11-2 and TRBJ2-1; D possibly corresponds to TRBD1 (6 bases). This CDR3 has 13 amino acids. Germline CDR1 is SGHAT and CDR2 is FQNNGV. V dropped 1 base and J dropped 8 bases, with 9 bases sitting between them. The DNA of the CDR3 is TGTGCCAGCAGCTTAGCACAGGGCGATGAGCAGTTCTTC. It translates to CASSLAQGDEQFF.

This clonotype was seen a few times. The chain couples TRBV29-1 to TRBJ2-2; D possibly corresponds to TRBD2 (6 bases). Trimming cost V 7 bases and J 4 bases, with 13 bases left between them. The CDR3 is 13 residues long. Germline V gene sequence: CDR1 SQVTM, CDR2 ANQGSEA. The CDR3 is CSAGGTGTGELFF. CDR3 nucleotides: TGCAGCGCAGGAGGGACGGGCACCGGGGAGCTGTTTTTT.

The gene calls are TRBV7-9 and TRBJ2-1; 8 nucleotides match TRBD2. This CDR3 spans 13 amino acids. Losses at the gene ends were 5 bases for V and 9 bases for J; bases not matched to a gene: 6. Germline-derived CDR1 and CDR2 are SEHNR and FQNEAQ (reference sequence). The CDR3 DNA reads as TGTGCCAGCAGCCCCCCGGGGGGGGTTGAGCAGTTCTTC. Translated: CASSPPGGVEQFF.

This clonotype was detected ten times or more. The gene calls are TRBV20-1 and TRBJ2-2; D is possibly TRBD2 (7 bases). CDR1 and CDR2 (germline): DFQATT, SNEGSKA (reference sequence). This CDR3 is 17 amino acids long. V was cut by 0 bases and J by 3 bases, with 17 bases left in between. CDR3 region: CSARDPGAGAHTGELFF. The DNA for the CDR3 is TGCAGTGCTAGAGACCCAGGGGCGGGGGCCCACACCGGGGAGCTGTTTTTT.